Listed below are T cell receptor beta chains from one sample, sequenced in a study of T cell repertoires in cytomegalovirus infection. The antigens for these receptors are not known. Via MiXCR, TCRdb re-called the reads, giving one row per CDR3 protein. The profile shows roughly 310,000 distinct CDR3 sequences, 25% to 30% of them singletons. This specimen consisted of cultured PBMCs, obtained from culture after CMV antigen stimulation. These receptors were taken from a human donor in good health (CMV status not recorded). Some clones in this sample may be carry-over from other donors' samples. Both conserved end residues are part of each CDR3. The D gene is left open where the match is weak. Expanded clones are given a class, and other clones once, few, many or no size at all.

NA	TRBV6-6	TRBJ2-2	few	CASNPPGTGELFF	TGTGCCAGCAACCCCCCTGGGACCGGGGAGCTGTTTTTT
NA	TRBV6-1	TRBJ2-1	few	CASSRPGTSYNEQFF	TGTGCCAGCAGTCGCCCCGGGACTTCCTACAATGAGCAGTTCTTC
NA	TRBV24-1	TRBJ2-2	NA	CATSDRSTGELFF	TGTGCCACCAGTGATAGGAGCACCGGGGAGCTGTTTTTT
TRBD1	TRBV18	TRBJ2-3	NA	CASSPIRQGALGDTQYF	TGTGCCAGCTCACCGATCCGACAGGGGGCTCTGGGAGATACGCAGTATTTT
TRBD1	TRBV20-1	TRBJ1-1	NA	CSARESGQLNTEAFF	TGCAGTGCTAGAGAGTCGGGACAGCTGAACACTGAAGCTTTCTTT
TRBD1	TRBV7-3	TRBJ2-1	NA	CASSQDRASYNEQFF	TGTGCCAGCAGTCAAGACAGGGCCTCCTACAATGAGCAGTTCTTC
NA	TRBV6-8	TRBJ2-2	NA	CASSYSTPHKNTGELFF	TGTGCCAGCAGTTACTCGACACCACACAAAAACACCGGGGAGCTGTTTTTT
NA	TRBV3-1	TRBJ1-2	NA	CASSQTGQKTNYGYTF	TGTGCCAGCAGCCAAACCGGACAGAAAACTAACTATGGCTACACCTTC
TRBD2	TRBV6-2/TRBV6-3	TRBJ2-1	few	CASSPGLAKYNEQFF	TGTGCCAGCAGCCCCGGACTAGCCAAATACAATGAGCAGTTCTTC
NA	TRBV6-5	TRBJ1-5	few	CASNKMQGRQPQHF	TGTGCCAGCAACAAAATGCAGGGGAGGCAGCCCCAGCATTTT
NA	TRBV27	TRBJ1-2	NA	CASSRMSSSYGYTF	TGTGCCAGCAGTCGAATGTCCTCCTCCTATGGCTACACCTTC
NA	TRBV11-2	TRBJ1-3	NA	CASSLGTEGTIYF	TGTGCCAGCAGCTTAGGGACGGAGGGCACCATATATTTT
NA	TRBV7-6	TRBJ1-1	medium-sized	CASSPWDNRWAEAFF	TGTGCCAGCAGCCCATGGGACAATCGCTGGGCTGAAGCTTTCTTT
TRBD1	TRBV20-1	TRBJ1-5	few	CSAKQGASNQPQHF	TGCAGTGCTAAACAGGGGGCTTCAAATCAGCCCCAGCATTTT
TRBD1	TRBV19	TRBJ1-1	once	CASSWTGLNTEAFF	TGTGCCAGTAGTTGGACAGGGCTGAACACTGAAGCTTTCTTT
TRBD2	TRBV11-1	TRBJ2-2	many	CASRRTSGRSRVNTGELFF	TGTGCCAGCAGACGGACTAGCGGGAGGTCAAGAGTAAACACCGGGGAGCTGTTTTTT